The 10 T cell receptor beta chains given below trace back to one sample, sequenced in a study of blood T cell repertoires in COVID-19. Sequenced by immunoSEQ multiplex PCR; TCRdb stores in-frame clones only, minus some. The table records about 49,000 clones, roughly four fifths of them present only once. The sequenced sample consisted of peripheral blood. These TCRs come from a woman aged 55-69 years with acute or convalescent COVID-19.

J is TRBJ2-7 and V is TRBV5-1, with D possibly TRBD1 on 6 matching bases. Germline CDR1 is SGHRS and CDR2 is YFSETQ. Trimming stripped 0 bases from V and 5 bases from J, with 24 bases between. CDR3 length: 18 amino acids. The CDR3, as DNA: TGCGCCAGCAGCTTGGAACCCGTGACAGGCACTAGAATGCACGAGCAGTACTTC. The encoded protein is CASSLEPVTGTRMHEQYF.

This clone was counted a few times. The chain is built from TRBV5-8 and TRBJ1-1; D is undetermined. Trimming took 2 bases from V and 6 from J, leaving 8 bases between them. Germline CDR1 and CDR2: SGHTS and YDEGEE. CDR3 length: 12 residues. The CDR3 here is CASSLKEAEAFF. DNA of the CDR3: TGTGCCAGCAGCTTAAAAGAGGCTGAAGCTTTCTTT.

The chain joins TRBV19 to TRBJ2-2; D is ambiguous. Trimming removed 2 bases from V and 6 bases from J, with 7 bases in between. In germline, CDR1 is LNHDA, CDR2 SQIVND (reference sequence). The CDR3 totals 13 residues. CDR3 protein: CASSIYSAGELFF. CDR3 coding DNA: TGTGCCAGTAGTATATATTCAGCCGGGGAGCTGTTTTTT. Based on the CDR3 plus reference TRBV19 and TRBJ2-2, the full variable domain is DGGITQSPKYLFRKEGQNVTLSCEQNLNHDAMYWYRQDPGQGLRLIYYSQIVNDFQKGDIAEGYSVSREKKESFPLTVTSAQKNPTAFYLCASSIYSAGELFFGEGSRLTVL.

The chain recombines TRBV12-3 or TRBV12-4 with TRBJ1-1; a weak D match, TRBD1 (5 bases). This CDR3 has 13 amino acids. Trimming took 6 bases from V and 6 from J, leaving 14 bases between them. CDR3: CASSPGGAPEAFF. The CDR3 DNA follows: TGTGCCAGCAGCCCAGGAGGGGCGCCTGAAGCTTTCTTT.

V is TRBV18 and J is TRBJ2-1; 7 bases are a match to TRBD1. This CDR3 comprises 15 residues. CDR1 and CDR2 (germline): KGHSH, LQKENI. The V and J ends lost 4 bases and 10 bases, in that order; junction bases with no gene match: 13. In DNA, the CDR3 is TGTGCCAGCTCACTCCGACAGGGAAAAGATGGAGAGCAGTTCTTC. Its protein product is CASSLRQGKDGEQFF.

The chain joins TRBV28 to TRBJ1-4; weak D call: TRBD1 (5 bases). The CDR3 has 15 amino acids. Germline V gene lookup returns CDR1 MDHEN and CDR2 SYDVKM. Trimming took 6 bases from V and 8 from J, leaving 19 bases between them. The CDR3 DNA reads TGTGCCAGCAGCCAAGGATGGGGGGAGGGGGAAAAACTGTTTTTT. The encoded protein is CASSQGWGEGEKLFF.

This clone came up once. The J gene is TRBJ1-5, the V gene TRBV4-2; D gene unclear. Trimming cost V 4 bases and J 3 bases, with 10 bases left between them. The CDR3 runs 14 residues. From germline, CDR1 is LGHNA and CDR2 YNFKEQ. CDR3 bases: TGTGCCAGCAGCCCCCTAGGATTCAATCAGCCCCAGCATTTT. Translation gives CASSPLGFNQPQHF.

The rearrangement uses TRBV27 and TRBJ2-7, with D possibly matching TRBD1 (5 bases). CDR3 length: 17 amino acids. Germline CDR1 reads MNHEY; CDR2 reads SMNVEV (reference sequence). Trimming removed 0 bases from V and 0 bases from J, with 15 bases in between. The CDR3 reads CASSLSAATASSYEQYF. CDR3 DNA: TGTGCCAGCAGTTTATCCGCCGCGACAGCGAGCTCCTACGAGCAGTACTTC.

This chain connects TRBV9 to TRBJ1-6; D possibly corresponds to TRBD1 (5 bases). Trimming removed 3 bases at V and 0 bases at J, with 16 bases between. Germline V lookup: CDR1 SGDLS, CDR2 YYNGEE. This CDR3 region has 18 residues. The CDR3 DNA reads TGTGCCAGCAGCGCCATGGAATCGGGGGTCTCCTATAATTCACCCCTCCACTTT. This gives the protein CASSAMESGVSYNSPLHF. Complete variable domain (other parts from reference TRBV9 and TRBJ1-6): DSGVTQTPKHLITATGQRVTLRCSPRSGDLSVYWYQQSLDQGLQFLIQYYNGEERAKGNILERFSAQQFPDLHSELNLSSLELGDSALYFCASSAMESGVSYNSPLHFGNGTRLTVT.

The V gene is TRBV19, the J gene TRBJ1-4; 7 nucleotides agree with TRBD1. This CDR3 comprises 15 residues. V lost 5 bases and J lost 5; bases outside the gene matches: 8. In germline, CDR1 is LNHDA, CDR2 SQIVND (reference sequence). The CDR3 protein is CASSSHSGGNEKLFF. The CDR3 DNA is TGTGCCAGTAGTTCGCACTCAGGGGGGAATGAAAAACTGTTTTTT.